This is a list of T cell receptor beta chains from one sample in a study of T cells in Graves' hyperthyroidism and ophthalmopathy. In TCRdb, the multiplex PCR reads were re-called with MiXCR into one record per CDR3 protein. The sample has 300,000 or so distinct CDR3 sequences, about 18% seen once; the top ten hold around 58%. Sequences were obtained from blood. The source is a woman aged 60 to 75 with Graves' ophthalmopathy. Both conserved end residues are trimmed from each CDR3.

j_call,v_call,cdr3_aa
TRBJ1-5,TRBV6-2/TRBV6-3,ASSYSMAPQH
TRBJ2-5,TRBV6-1,ASSWDRVSETQY
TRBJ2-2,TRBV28,ASREGGPTGELF
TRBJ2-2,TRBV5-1,ASSSTGFANTGELF
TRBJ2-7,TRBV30,AWAGSVAGGAEQY
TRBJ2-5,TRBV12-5,ASGASRRDRQETQY
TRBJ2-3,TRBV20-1,SALAGGYTDTQY
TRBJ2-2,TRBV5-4,ASSLVVGTGELF
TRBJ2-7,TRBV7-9,ASSLGRNNAYEQY
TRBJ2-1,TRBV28,ASSLLASSHNEQF
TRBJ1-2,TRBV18,ASSPRHDTGYT
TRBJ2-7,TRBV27,ATRGVAGAYEQY
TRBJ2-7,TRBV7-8,ASSDNFGGSYEQY
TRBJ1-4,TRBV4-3,ASSQDPGQGDEKLF
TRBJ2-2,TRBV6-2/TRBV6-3,ASSYPLGRGNGELF
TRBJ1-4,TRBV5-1,ASSWAGTGEEKLF
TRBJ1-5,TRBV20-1,SARPGASNQPQH
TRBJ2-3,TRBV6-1,ASSAREDTQY
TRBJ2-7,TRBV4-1,ASSHDANGAYEQY
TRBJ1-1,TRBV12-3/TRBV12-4,ASRLNNMNTEAF
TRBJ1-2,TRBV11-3,ASRGAGRGYT
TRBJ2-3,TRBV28,ASSPSTDSSTPRSDTQY
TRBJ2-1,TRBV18,ASSPGLAGSNEQF
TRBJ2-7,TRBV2,ANSWTGFYEQY